The present TCR beta chain was sequenced within a study of B cell selection in AIRE deficiency. Whole-study results and caveats: About a third of healthy-shared Treg sequences were found among patient Tconv cells. Shared Treg sequences were biased toward short CDR3s with few non-templated nucleotide insertions.

The sorted conventional CD4 T cells were gated as CD4+CD127+. This CDR3 spans 15 amino acids. V was clipped by 0 bases and J by 7 bases; unmatched bases: 3. Germline CDR1 reads SGDLS; CDR2 reads YYNGEE. Profiling relied on immunoSEQ multiplex PCR, and the TCRdb table lists in-frame clones only, not all of them. This table has about 25,000 clones, 90% to 97% appearing once. This clone appeared a single time. The antigen is undetermined. The sequenced sample was CD4+CD127+ conventional T cells sorted from PBMCs. This receptor was obtained from a human donor in good health. The V gene is TRBV9, the J gene TRBJ1-4; 10 bases are a match to TRBD1. For the CDR3, the DNA is TGTGCCAGCAGCGTAGGGACAGGGGGAATTGAAAAACTGTTTTTT. This translates into CASSVGTGGIEKLFF. The full variable domain, in which reference TRBV9 and TRBJ1-4 provide the parts outside the CDR3, is DSGVTQTPKHLITATGQRVTLRCSPRSGDLSVYWYQQSLDQGLQFLIQYYNGEERAKGNILERFSAQQFPDLHSELNLSSLELGDSALYFCASSVGTGGIEKLFFGSGTQLSVL.